Many counts were recorded for the clone carrying this TCR beta chain. The sample comes from a study of ipilimumab plus nivolumab after autologous stem cell transplantation. Germline V gene data show CDR1 as SQVTM and CDR2 as ANQGSEA. The CDR3 totals 15 residues. With 2 bases removed from V and 4 bases from J, the gap between germline ends came to 17 bases. Produced via immunoSEQ multiplex PCR; TCRdb's table is partial and in-frame only. This table holds 84,000 or so clones, approximately 86% found once. The receptor comes from a male donor with diffuse large B-cell lymphoma. The sequenced sample was PBMCs, obtained in a trial of ipilimumab plus nivolumab as post-transplant consolidation. V gene TRBV29-1 combines with J gene TRBJ1-1; no definite D call. The CDR3 nucleotides are TGCAGCGTTGAAATAGGGCTCAATAGACCCACTGAAGCTTTCTTT. This codes for CSVEIGLNRPTEAFF.